This T cell receptor (beta chain) was profiled in a study of blood T cell repertoires in COVID-19. Study summary: The study drew acute and convalescent COVID-19 samples from the United States, Italy and Spain.

In terms of age and location, participants ranged from about 18 to 95 years and lived in about 25 US areas. Participants had their cohort set by participant-reported clinical history. The CDR3 extends over 16 amino acids. Germline loops: CDR1 LNHDA, CDR2 SQIVND (reference sequence). V shed 4 bases, J shed 4 bases, and the junction held 10 bases outside the gene matches. Assay used: immunoSEQ multiplex PCR; TCRdb lists only in-frame clones, some missing. The sample includes a few hundred thousand clones, approximately 84% of them seen just once. The J gene is TRBJ2-5, the V gene TRBV19, with 9 bases identical to TRBD2. This TCR was recovered from a middle-aged man who had recovered from COVID-19. The sequenced sample consisted of PBMCs or T cells enriched from blood (not recorded which). The CDR3 sequence: CASSTKPGLAIETQYF. CDR3 bases: TGTGCCAGTAGTACAAAACCGGGACTAGCAATAGAGACCCAGTACTTC. The variable domain in full, with the rest retrieved from reference TRBV19 and TRBJ2-5, is DGGITQSPKYLFRKEGQNVTLSCEQNLNHDAMYWYRQDPGQGLRLIYYSQIVNDFQKGDIAEGYSVSREKKESFPLTVTSAQKNPTAFYLCASSTKPGLAIETQYFGPGTRLLVL.